This note documents a single T cell receptor (beta chain) sequence. CDR3 length: 16 residues. CDR1 MNHEY and CDR2 SVGEGT come from the germline V gene. Trimming removed 3 bases from V and 6 bases from J, with 17 bases in between. How the authors handled the data: Using reference gene primer amplification, nucleated cell counts were estimated. The data were produced by immunoSEQ multiplex PCR, yet TCRdb's version contains in-frame clones alone and is incomplete. V and J calls plus clone size are reproduced from that table; the DNA served to infer D and trimming. The table includes approximately 89,000 clones, approximately 80% detected once. This sample was taken from a study of blood T cell repertoires in COVID-19. Across the study: The study drew acute and convalescent COVID-19 samples from the United States, Italy and Spain. The analysed material was cDNA or gDNA that came from T cells, B-cell-depleted T cells, or PBMCs.

J is TRBJ2-2 and V is TRBV6-2 or TRBV6-3; no definite D call. This TCR was sampled from a human donor in a cohort sampled during active COVID-19. The sequenced sample consisted of peripheral blood. CDR3 in amino acids: CASSYDVSGASGELFF. CDR3 nucleotide sequence: TGTGCCAGCAGTTATGACGTCTCTGGAGCATCCGGGGAGCTGTTTTTT.